The sequence of this TCR beta chain was determined in a study of T cells in Graves' hyperthyroidism and ophthalmopathy. Study-level background: Blood from the periphery was taken at initial diagnosis, before any treatment.

Note on this clonotype: Its cognate antigen is unknown.

Study outcomes and limitations: Ophthalmopathy, which appeared later, was predicted by the model a median about 6 months before onset. Separation of ophthalmopathy from stable hyperthyroidism was achieved by a 13 V-J model.

9.5 to 10 ml fresh peripheral blood yielded the PBMCs. RNA transcripts were the template for amplifying TCR beta CDR3 regions. HTBI primers drove first-round RT-PCR of the TCR CDR3. One entry per CDR3 protein, called by TCRdb with MiXCR from the multiplex PCR reads. The sample has 690,000 or so distinct CDR3 sequences; about 19% are singletons. The sequence came from a woman aged 45-59 years with Graves' hyperthyroidism that later progressed to Graves' ophthalmopathy. The source material was blood.

The CDR3 sequence: CASSRVTRANYGYTF. CDR3 sequence (DNA): TGTGCCAGCAGCAGAGTAACGAGAGCTAACTATGGCTACACCTTC. The chain links TRBV7-9 to TRBJ1-2, with no clear D. In germline, CDR1 is SEHNR, CDR2 FQNEAQ (reference sequence). The CDR3 totals 15 residues. The V end was cut by 5 bases, the J end by 0 bases, with 13 bases between.